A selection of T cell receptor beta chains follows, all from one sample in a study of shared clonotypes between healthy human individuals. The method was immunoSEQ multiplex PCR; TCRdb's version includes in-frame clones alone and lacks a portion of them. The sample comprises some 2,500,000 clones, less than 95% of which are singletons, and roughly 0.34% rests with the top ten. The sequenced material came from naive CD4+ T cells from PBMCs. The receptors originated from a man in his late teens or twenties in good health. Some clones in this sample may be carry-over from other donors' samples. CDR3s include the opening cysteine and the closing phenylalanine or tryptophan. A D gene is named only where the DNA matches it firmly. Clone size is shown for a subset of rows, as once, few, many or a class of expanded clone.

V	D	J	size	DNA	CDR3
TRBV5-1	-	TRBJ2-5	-	TGCGCCAGCAGCTTGGCAGGCAGAGGTAACCAAGAGACCCAGTACTTC	CASSLAGRGNQETQYF
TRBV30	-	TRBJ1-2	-	TGTGCCTGGTTGGACAGAGATACCCGCGGCTACACCTTC	CAWLDRDTRGYTF
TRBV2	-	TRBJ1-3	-	TGTGCCAGCAGTGCAGGGGACACCATATATTTT	CASSAGDTIYF
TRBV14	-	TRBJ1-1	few	TGTGCCAGCAGCCAAGATTTACAGGGGAACACTGAAGCTTTCTTT	CASSQDLQGNTEAFF
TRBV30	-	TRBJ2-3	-	TGTGCCTGGAGTGTAAATGGGGGAAAGACAGATACGCAGTATTTT	CAWSVNGGKTDTQYF
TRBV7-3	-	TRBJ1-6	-	TGTGCCAGCAGCTTTCGGATAGGGGCCTATAATTCACCCCTCCACTTT	CASSFRIGAYNSPLHF
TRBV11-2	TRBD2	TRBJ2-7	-	TGTGCCAGCAGCTTAGAGGCGGGACTAGGCTACGAGCAGTACTTC	CASSLEAGLGYEQYF
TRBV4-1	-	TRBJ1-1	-	TGCGCCAGCAGCCGGGATGCCACTGAAGCTTTCTTT	CASSRDATEAFF
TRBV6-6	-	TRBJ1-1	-	TGTGCCAGCAGACCACCGGGGGTGGACACTGAAGCTTTCTTT	CASRPPGVDTEAFF
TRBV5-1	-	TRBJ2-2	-	TGCGCCAGCAGCTTGGTGGCGAGGACCGGGGAGCTGTTTTTT	CASSLVARTGELFF
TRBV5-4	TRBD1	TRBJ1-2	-	TGTGCCAGCAGCTTCCGGACAGGGGGCGACTATGGCTACACCTTC	CASSFRTGGDYGYTF
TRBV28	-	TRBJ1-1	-	TGTGCCAGCAGTTTACAGTCCGGGGGCATCGACACTGAAGCTTTCTTT	CASSLQSGGIDTEAFF
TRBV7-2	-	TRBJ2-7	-	TGTGCCAGCAGCCTCGGACAGCACTACGAGCAGTACTTC	CASSLGQHYEQYF
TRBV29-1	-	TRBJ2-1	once	TGCAGCGTTGAACAGGCTGAGCAGTTCTTC	CSVEQAEQFF
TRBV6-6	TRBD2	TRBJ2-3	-	TGTGCCAGCAGGAGCGGGAGGTCCACAAGCACAGATACGCAGTATTTT	CASRSGRSTSTDTQYF
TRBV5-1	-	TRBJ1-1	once	TGCGCCAGCAGTAGGTCACAGGAGAACACTGAAGCTTTCTTT	CASSRSQENTEAFF
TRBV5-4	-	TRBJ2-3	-	TGTGCCAGCAGCTTCAGGGACGGCACAGATACGCAGTATTTT	CASSFRDGTDTQYF
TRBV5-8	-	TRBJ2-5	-	TGTGCCAGCAGCTTGGGTGGGCGCCAGGACGCGGCGGCTCTTGAAGAGACCCAGTACTTC	CASSLGGRQDAAALEETQYF
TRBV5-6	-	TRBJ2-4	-	TGTGCCAGCAGTAGAGGGGTTGCGGCCAAAAACATTCAGTACTTC	CASSRGVAAKNIQYF
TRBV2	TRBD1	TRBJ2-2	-	TGTGCCAGCACCGTGGGGACAGGGAACACCGGGGAGCTGTTTTTT	CASTVGTGNTGELFF
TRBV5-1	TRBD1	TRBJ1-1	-	TGCGCCAGCAGTACAGGGGGGACTGAAGCTTTCTTT	CASSTGGTEAFF
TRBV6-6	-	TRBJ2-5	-	TGTGCCAGCAGTTACTTCCGGGAAGAGACCCAGTACTTC	CASSYFREETQYF
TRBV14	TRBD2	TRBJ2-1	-	TGTGCCAGCAGCCATCGGACTAGCGGGAGGGCGGCCTACAATGAGCAGTTCTTC	CASSHRTSGRAAYNEQFF
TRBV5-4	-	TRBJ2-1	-	TGTGCCAGCAGCTTGGGGGGAACAACGATTAGCTCCTACAATGAGCAGTTCTTC	CASSLGGTTISSYNEQFF
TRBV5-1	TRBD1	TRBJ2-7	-	TGCGCCAGCAGCGCCGGACAGGGTGGCTACGAGCAGTACTTC	CASSAGQGGYEQYF
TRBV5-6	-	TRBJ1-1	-	TGTGCCAGCAGCCGGAGGATGGGGGTGCACACTGAAGCTTTCTTT	CASSRRMGVHTEAFF
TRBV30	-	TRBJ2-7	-	TGTGCCTGGAGTGTAACGGGTTACGAGCAGTACTTC	CAWSVTGYEQYF
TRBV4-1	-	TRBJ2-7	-	TGCGCCAGCAGCCAGGGGCCGGGAAGGACCACCTACGAGCAGTACTTC	CASSQGPGRTTYEQYF
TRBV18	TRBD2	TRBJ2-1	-	TGTGCCAGCTCAATTACGGGAGGGCGGAGGGACAATGAGCAGTTCTTC	CASSITGGRRDNEQFF
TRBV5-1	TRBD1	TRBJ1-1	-	TGCGCCAGCAGCTTCATCGGGACAGGGAACACTGAAGCTTTCTTT	CASSFIGTGNTEAFF
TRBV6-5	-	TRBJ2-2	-	TGTGCCAGCAGTTACTCTGGGGGGCGGACCGGGGAGCTGTTTTTT	CASSYSGGRTGELFF
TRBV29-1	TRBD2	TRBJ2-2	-	TGCAGCGTTGGGACTAGCTTTACCACCGGGGAGCTGTTTTTT	CSVGTSFTTGELFF
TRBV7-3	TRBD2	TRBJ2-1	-	TGTGCCAGCAGCTTCACACTAGCGGATAACTACAATGAGCAGTTCTTC	CASSFTLADNYNEQFF
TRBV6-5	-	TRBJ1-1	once	TGTGCCAGCAGTTACTCGAGTCGCCCGCCGAACACTGAAGCTTTCTTT	CASSYSSRPPNTEAFF
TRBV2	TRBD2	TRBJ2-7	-	TGTGCCAGCAGTGAAGCGCTTCTAGCGGGAGTCGAGCAGTACTTC	CASSEALLAGVEQYF
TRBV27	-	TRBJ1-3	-	TGTGCCAGCAGTTACTCCTCGGGGGGAAACACCATATATTTT	CASSYSSGGNTIYF
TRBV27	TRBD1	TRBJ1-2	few	TGTGCCAGCAGTTTAAGGGGACAGGGCGTTGGCTACACCTTC	CASSLRGQGVGYTF
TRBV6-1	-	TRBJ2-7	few	TGTGCCAGCAGTGAACTGCCTCTCGGGTACGAGCAGTACTTC	CASSELPLGYEQYF